Below, 7 T cell receptor beta chains from the same sample are listed, as sequenced in a study of T-cell reconstitution after alpha-beta-depleted transplantation in children. Using unique molecular identifiers, the investigators prepared the TCRbeta library. Using its own MiXCR run on the PCR reads, TCRdb lists one record per CDR3 protein. Of 600,000 to 700,000 distinct CDR3 sequences in the sample, approximately 17% are singletons; the top ten hold 1.1%. The sequenced sample was PBMCs from the stem cell graft donor, obtained from the stem cell graft. The receptors come from a human donor who donated a stem cell graft to a child with acute myeloid leukemia.

This clonotype was detected only a few times. The chain recombines TRBV24-1 with TRBJ2-1; D may be TRBD1 (6 bases). The CDR3 sequence is 18 residues long. Germline loops: CDR1 KGHDR, CDR2 SFDVKD. V gave up 4 bases and J gave up 0 bases, with 18 bases separating them. CDR3 DNA: TGTGCCACCAGTGACTCCGCCCTGACAGGCTACTCCTACAATGAGCAGTTCTTC. It is translated as CATSDSALTGYSYNEQFF.

The chain employs TRBV27 and TRBJ1-2; 9 bases fit TRBD1. Germline loops: CDR1 MNHEY, CDR2 SMNVEV (reference sequence). The CDR3 totals 12 residues. Trimming cost V 10 bases and J 8 bases; bases outside gene matches: 8. The DNA of the CDR3 is TGTGCCACCGGGACAGGGTTTAAAGGCTACACCTTC. Its translation is CATGTGFKGYTF.

In this sample, this clonotype turned up a few times. The chain links TRBV6-2 or TRBV6-3 to TRBJ1-5; weak D call: TRBD1 (6 bases). V was trimmed by 6 bases and J by 6 bases, leaving 12 bases between them. The CDR3 covers 13 residues. Germline-derived CDR1 and CDR2 are MNHEY and SVGEGT. The DNA for the CDR3 is TGTGCCAGCAGAATCGACAGGTTTCAGCCCCAGCATTTT. Translation: CASRIDRFQPQHF.

This clonotype was seen ten or more times. The chain carries TRBV20-1 and TRBJ1-6; the D gene is possibly TRBD1 (6 bases). The CDR3 has 14 amino acids. The V end was cut by 6 bases, the J end by 1 base, with 10 bases between. Germline V gives CDR1 DFQATT, CDR2 SNEGSKA (reference sequence). CDR3 DNA sequence: TGCAGTGCCAAAGACAGGTCCTATAATTCACCCCTCCACTTT. This codes for CSAKDRSYNSPLHF.

This clonotype was picked up a small number of times. This chain connects TRBV12-3 or TRBV12-4 to TRBJ2-4; D could derive from TRBD1 or TRBD2 (7 bases each). V was shortened by 5 bases and J by 5 bases, with 16 bases between the two germline ends. The CDR3 runs to 15 residues. The CDR3 bases are TGTGCCAGCAGTCTGGGAGGGGGCCGGGAAAACATTCAGTACTTC. It specifies CASSLGGGRENIQYF.

The chain recombines TRBV4-3 with TRBJ2-2, with a tentative D call TRBD2 (5 bases). The germline CDR1 and CDR2 sequences are LGHNA and YSLEER. The CDR3 totals 15 residues. With 4 bases removed from V and 0 bases from J, the gap between germline ends came to 9 bases. The CDR3 bases are TGCGCCAGCAGCCTAGCGATTGCGAACACCGGGGAGCTGTTTTTT. Protein: CASSLAIANTGELFF.

Many counts were recorded for this clonotype. The chain links TRBV28 to TRBJ1-6, with TRBD1 identical over 10 bases. Germline-derived CDR1 and CDR2 are MDHEN and SYDVKM. Germline trimming cut 4 bases from V and 5 bases from J; bases unmatched to any gene: 5. The CDR3 runs 16 residues. The CDR3 nucleotides read TGTGCCAGCAGTTCGGACGGGACAGGGGATAATTCACCCCTCCACTTT. It codes for CASSSDGTGDNSPLHF.